The T cell receptor beta chain described here comes from a study of T cells after posttransplantation cyclophosphamide. Study conclusions and caveats: Later blood repertoires were often dominated by clones from the donor CD8+ memory compartment. TRB overlap between skin or GI tissue T cells and blood was limited. After PTCy, TRB diversity resembled that of CNI/methotrexate controls.

This clone was picked up many times. Antigen unknown. Germline CDR1 SGHAT, CDR2 FQNNGV. The CDR3 contains 14 residues. After removal of 4 bases from V and 1 base from J, the junction contained 3 bases not matched to a gene. Busulfan-fludarabine conditioning, marrow transplant, and cyclophosphamide on days +3 and +4 were administered. Sequenced by immunoSEQ multiplex PCR; TCRdb stores in-frame clones only, minus some. This sample carries around 5,000 clones, none of them present only once. This TCR came from a male patient aged 55 to 70 who received an allogeneic stem cell transplant from a related donor, was CMV-positive, and had acute GVHD only. These T cells may partly come from the graft donor. The sample was PBMCs, taken roughly 380 days after allogeneic stem cell transplant with posttransplant cyclophosphamide. J is TRBJ1-1 and V is TRBV11-2, with 7 bases lining up with TRBD1. The DNA of the CDR3 is TGTGCCAGCAGCTGGACAGGACAGAACACTGAAGCTTTCTTT. Amino acids: CASSWTGQNTEAFF. The variable domain in full, with the rest retrieved from reference TRBV11-2 and TRBJ1-1, is EAGVAQSPRYKIIEKRQSVAFWCNPISGHATLYWYQQILGQGPKLLIQFQNNGVVDDSQLPKDRFSAERLKGVDSTLKIQPAKLEDSAVYLCASSWTGQNTEAFFGQGTRLTVV.